The entry below describes one T cell receptor (beta chain). In the authors' methods: Amplification with reference gene primers provided the estimates of nucleated cell counts. Clones were read by immunoSEQ multiplex PCR, and TCRdb kept only the in-frame ones, dropping some. The DNA gave D and trimming, while V, J and clone size come from that table. Here the sample spans roughly 32,000 clones, just over 85% being singletons. These data belong to a study of blood T cell repertoires in COVID-19. Turning to the study itself: Sources were T cells, B-cell-depleted T cells, or PBMCs; the material itself was cDNA or gDNA.

The source is a woman aged 80 or over with active or convalescent COVID-19. Sequencing was performed on peripheral blood.

CDR3 coding DNA: TGTGCCAGCAGCAGCCGCGAGACAGGGGTGAACACTGAAGCTTTCTTT. Encoded protein: CASSSRETGVNTEAFF. The chain combines TRBV5-4 with TRBJ1-1; 8 nucleotides line up with TRBD1. The germline V gene encodes CDR1 SGHNT and CDR2 YYREEE (reference sequence). The CDR3 covers 16 residues. V was clipped by 4 bases and J by 0 bases; unmatched bases: 8.